Detailed here is one T cell receptor beta chain. The antigen it binds to is not known. No quality values exist for individual bases; no much larger clone is one base distant. This entry belongs to a study of T cells in localized non-small cell lung cancer (dated by TCRdb to between 2020 and 2021). In the study overall: The study examined T cell repertoires in roughly 240 patients with early-stage NSCLC and compared tumors with uninvolved tumor-adjacent lungs. All 250 or so NSCLC patients in the cohort were treatment-naive and had localized lung tumors that were resected. NSCLC patients had a mean age of around 70 years, and around 140 were male and more than 90 female.

At diagnosis, peripheral blood, uninvolved tumor-adjacent lung and tumor were collected and stored as a combination of fresh-frozen and FFPE material. For TCR repertoire profiling, blood samples were analyzed in the form of peripheral blood mononuclear cells. Taken from the germline V gene, the CDR1 and CDR2 loops are SNHLY and FYNNEI. At the junction V is shortened by 4 bases and J by 5 bases, with 11 bases in between. Inclusive of the bounding cysteine and phenylalanine, the CDR3 is 13 residues long. Only the CDR3 DNA is retained, 39 bases long and in frame from the first base. Results and caveats for the whole study, not just this receptor: The highest T cell clonality was observed in uninvolved tumor-adjacent lung, where clonality exceeded that of tumor, suggesting that antigenic responses were more focused in uninvolved tumor-adjacent lung. A median of around 62 of the top 100 tumor clones turned up in the paired uninvolved adjacent lung, and 25 to 30 of those clones also ranked among the top 100 of that same adjacent lung. Higher T cell density in blood was associated with longer overall survival, whereas higher clonality in adjacent lung was associated with shorter survival. Because multi-region sequencing of the tumors was not done, intratumor heterogeneity could not be ruled out. Since the design was exploratory, TCR variables were selected using unadjusted p-values with no false-discovery rate correction.

The immunoSEQ Assay was used to sequence TCR beta CDR3 regions from DNA. The published analysis was carried out like this. To compute T cell density, TCR beta template counts were normalized to usable DNA, which was estimated by amplifying housekeeping genes. Richness was estimated with the preseqR package, extrapolating to 400,000 templates for PBMC samples and 120,000 templates for tissue samples. Clonality was defined by subtracting Pielou's evenness from one. Tissue-enriched TCRs were identified through differential abundance testing performed on productive amino-acid clonotypes, with a minimum total count of 5 and an alpha of 0.1. Repertoire overlap between compartments was quantified with the Jaccard Index and Morisita Overlap Index. TCR beta CDR3s were clustered by GLIPH together with public tetramer-defined viral CDR3s, and at least three viral sequences plus V-gene enrichment were required for viral motifs. Drawn from immuneACCESS, this table holds only the in-frame rearrangements with V and J called that TCRdb kept. Clones are partly lost; checked studies trace under half to an unresolved V gene and leave the rest unexplained. That table furnishes V, J and clone size, whereas the DNA furnished D and trimming. The sample yields some 29,000 clones; roughly 89% were counted once. The biggest ten clones account for around 2.8% of the sample.

The sequence came from a woman aged 18-55 years with stage I lung adenocarcinoma. The sequence joins TRBV2 to TRBJ2-5; the D region is possibly TRBD1 or TRBD2, each matching across 5 bases. Here the sequenced sample was peripheral blood, taken before any cancer treatment. The DNA sequence reads TGTGCCAGCAGTGGAGGGGCATGGGAGACCCAGTACTTC. It is translated as CASSGGAWETQYF. This CDR3, with the reference TRBV2 and TRBJ2-5 proteins standing in past its ends, gives the full variable domain EPEVTQTPSHQVTQMGQEVILRCVPISNHLYFYWYRQILGQKVEFLVSFYNNEISEKSEIFDDQFSVERPDGSNFTLKIRSTKLEDSAMYFCASSGGAWETQYFGPGTRLLVL.